This T cell receptor (beta chain) was captured in a study of blood T cells in healthy people across ages. The CDR3 consists of 16 residues. With 4 bases removed from V and 8 bases from J, the gap between germline ends came to 23 bases. The germline gives CDR1 LGHDT, CDR2 YNNKEL (reference sequence). Combining a sample-barcoded 5' primer with a J-beta primer mix, a second PCR ran for roughly 6 to 12 cycles. The template-switch adaptor was a 5' adaptor with 12 random nucleotides. It tagged each cDNA molecule. Each CDR3 protein gets one entry after TCRdb re-called the 5' RACE reads with MiXCR. The sample has about 1.6 million distinct CDR3 sequences; about 35% are singletons. Every participating donor contributed 9.5 to 10 milliliters of peripheral blood through a draw.

The sample comprised blood. This clonotype was sampled from a woman between 25 and 40 years old in good health. The chain employs TRBV3-1 and TRBJ1-2; D is undetermined. CDR3 sequence (DNA): TGTGCCAGCAGCCCGGTTTCGGGGTCATACTTGCAGGGCTACACCTTC. Translation: CASSPVSGSYLQGYTF.